A selection of T cell receptor beta chains follows, all from one sample in a study of control samples from healthy donors and cancer patients. Method: immunoSEQ multiplex PCR; TCRdb's copy keeps in-frame clones and lacks some. The table includes 90,000 to 150,000 clones, about nine tenths detected once. Sequences were obtained from blood. The receptor source for this set is a woman younger than 30 in good health. Both conserved end residues are part of each CDR3.

j_call	v_call	cdr3_aa
TRBJ2-7	TRBV4-1	CASSQDFRDRSYEQYF
TRBJ2-1	TRBV12-3/TRBV12-4	CASSRSSYNEQFF
TRBJ2-3	TRBV4-3	CASSREPIGQGTDTQYF
TRBJ2-4	TRBV24-1	CATSDSRDREVQNIQYF
TRBJ2-1	TRBV6-2/TRBV6-3	CASSSGDYNEQFF
TRBJ2-2	TRBV18	CASSPSLPGHLNTGELFF
TRBJ2-7	TRBV4-2	CASSPGQGAGEQYF
TRBJ2-7	TRBV19	CASSLGGHPGDEQYF
TRBJ1-3	TRBV29-1	CSVSGRGPGNTIYF
TRBJ2-7	TRBV19	CASSIDHGSAYEQYF
TRBJ2-7	TRBV5-1	CASSARGGIPYEQYF
TRBJ2-1	TRBV7-3	CASSWGQGGMDEQFF
TRBJ2-5	TRBV5-1	CASSSSRGQGDQETQYF
TRBJ1-1	TRBV28	CASSLGGWGTEAFF
TRBJ1-5	TRBV5-1	CASSSTSGGSNQPQHF
TRBJ2-5	TRBV27	CASKGIDREQETQYF
TRBJ2-1	TRBV28	CASSRWTGRSYNEQFF
TRBJ1-3	TRBV6-1	CASSEAWNSGNTIYF
TRBJ2-7	TRBV15	CATSRDRQGASEQYF
TRBJ2-6	TRBV25-1	CASSEGQGGSGANVLTF
TRBJ1-2	TRBV2	CASRWTGLDYGYTF
TRBJ2-3	TRBV7-9	CASSPIGVTDTQYF
TRBJ2-3	TRBV19	CASSIQPGRTFTDTQYF
TRBJ2-2	TRBV10-2	CASSTSGRGTGELFF
TRBJ2-3	TRBV24-1	CATSDLRTGQTDTQYF
TRBJ1-4	TRBV27	CASSSTGGREKLFF
TRBJ2-1	TRBV2	CASSAYNEQFF
TRBJ2-3	TRBV4-3	CASSTPGVPDTQYF
TRBJ2-3	TRBV24-1	CATSPGTGGWGKTDTQYF
TRBJ1-1	TRBV28	CASSQQRNTEAFF
TRBJ2-1	TRBV2	CASSVFLARNEQFF
TRBJ1-1	TRBV14	CASSRGGGGFAEAFF
TRBJ2-2	TRBV7-8	CASSPRDGPEVTGELFF
TRBJ2-1	TRBV27	CASRTGGITYNEQFF
TRBJ2-4	TRBV5-6	CASTVIVPAGGRNIQYF
TRBJ1-2	TRBV4-3	CASSPDRGYGYTF
TRBJ1-1	TRBV5-6	CASSFSQGFREGAEAFF
TRBJ2-6	TRBV12-3/TRBV12-4	CASSTSGANVLTF
TRBJ1-6	TRBV6-1	CASSEATGTGNSPLHF
TRBJ1-3	TRBV28	CASSLFRGTGGRYTIYF
TRBJ1-1	TRBV7-9	CASSLGSISGTPNTEAFF
TRBJ2-7	TRBV24-1	CATSPGQGADEQYF
TRBJ2-5	TRBV6-6	CASSYSPGGRQETQYF
TRBJ2-1	TRBV4-2	CASSLRSDSYNEQFF
TRBJ1-5	TRBV28	CASSSGGGNQPQHF
TRBJ1-5	TRBV6-4	CASRAPRTGARPQHF